This T cell receptor beta chain comes out of a study of control samples from healthy donors and cancer patients. Data came from immunoSEQ multiplex PCR; TCRdb stores just in-frame clones and leaves some out. The table records roughly 50,000 clones, 94% of them present only once. From germline, CDR1 is SGHNT and CDR2 YYREEE (reference sequence). The CDR3 has 16 residues. V shed 2 bases and J shed 5 bases, with 16 bases lying between them. The V and J genes are TRBV5-4 and TRBJ2-2; D perhaps matches TRBD2 (5 bases). Material for sequencing was blood. This TCR was sampled from a man in his thirties or forties in good health. Written as DNA, the CDR3 is TGTGCCAGCAGCTTAATGGTGGGAGTTAGGACCGGGGAGCTGTTTTTT. Protein product: CASSLMVGVRTGELFF. The whole variable domain, remainder taken from reference TRBV5-4 and TRBJ2-2, is ETGVTQSPTHLIKTRGQQVTLRCSSQSGHNTVSWYQQALGQGPQFIFQYYREEENGRGNFPPRFSGLQFPNYSSELNVNALELDDSALYLCASSLMVGVRTGELFFGEGSRLTVL.